Reported below is one T cell receptor beta chain. Per the germline V gene, CDR1 is MGHRA and CDR2 is YSYEKL. The length of the CDR3 is 18 residues. The V segment lost 2 bases and the J segment 9 bases; nucleotides outside the gene matches: 10. This entry is derived from a study of glioma-infiltrating T cells. Background on the study: Approximately 990,000 peripheral T cells were targeted at roughly 4.5- to 10-fold coverage.

TCR alpha and beta CDR3 regions were amplified from RNA using iRepertoire nested multiplex PCR. TCRdb used MiXCR to reprocess the multiplex PCR reads, holding one entry per CDR3 protein. The sample lists around 350,000 distinct CDR3 sequences, 35% to 45% occurring once. Source material: glioma tissue, nonneoplastic brain tissue, or PBMCs (not recorded which). The rearrangement uses TRBV4-1 and TRBJ2-1, with TRBD2 matching 16 bases. The source of this sequence is a human donor with low-grade glioma or glioblastoma, undergoing nonglioma brain surgery, or in good health (not recorded which). DNA of the CDR3: TGCGCCAGCAGCCAAACCTCCGGGACTAGCGGGAGGGCAAGTGAGCAGTTCTTC. Amino acid sequence: CASSQTSGTSGRASEQFF.